The sequence of this TCR beta chain was determined in a study of cytomegalovirus exposure and HLA in healthy donors. Study-wide background: In an earlier analysis, around 100 million unique TCR beta sequences were found from approximately 190 million T cells. Across more than 350 genotyped donors, about 81% landed in the Caucasian-associated ancestry cluster. General observations from the study: In an earlier analysis, productive rearrangement rates for most beta V segments clustered near 90% or 30%. A later analysis found that most CMV-associated TCR beta chains appeared HLA-restricted.

Note on this clone: The antigen is undetermined.

It was with 60 Vbeta and 13 Jbeta primers that the PCR ran. Only in-frame clones appear in the TCRdb table, and some are missing; sequencing was by immunoSEQ multiplex PCR. The sample records roughly 150,000 clones, just under 80% being singletons. This TCR was sampled from a man younger than 35 in good health and CMV-seropositive. The sample consisted of PBMCs.

This CDR3 is CASRLTVVNTEAFF. The CDR3 nucleotides are TGTGCCAGCAGGCTCACGGTCGTGAACACTGAAGCTTTCTTT. The chain couples TRBV2 to TRBJ1-1; the D is unclear. This CDR3 region has 14 residues. Trimming cost V 6 bases and J 0 bases, with 11 bases left between them. Germline assignment: CDR1 SNHLY and CDR2 FYNNEI.